One and the same sample provided the 26 T cell receptor beta chains below, sequenced in a study of blood T cell repertoires in COVID-19. Sequencing was performed with immunoSEQ multiplex PCR; in TCRdb, only in-frame clones are kept and a portion is missing. This sample has more than 85,000 clones, with 89% found just once. The specimen sequenced was peripheral blood. All receptors derive from a woman between 65 and 79 years old with acute or convalescent COVID-19.

The chain is built from TRBV28 and TRBJ1-1; D is undetermined. CDR3 length equals 13 residues. Trimming cost V 7 bases and J 2 bases, with 11 bases left between them. Looked up from germline, CDR1 is MDHEN and CDR2 is SYDVKM. In DNA form, the CDR3 reads TGTGCCAGCAATCGGTACGTAAACACTGAAGCTTTCTTT. This translates into CASNRYVNTEAFF. Full variable domain (outside the CDR3, taken from reference TRBV28 and TRBJ1-1): DVKVTQSSRYLVKRTGEKVFLECVQDMDHENMFWYRQDPGLGLRLIYFSYDVKMKEKGDIPEGYSVSREKKERFSLILESASTNQTSMYLCASNRYVNTEAFFGQGTRLTVV.

As DNA, the CDR3 is TGTGCCACCATACCGACAGGGGACGGCACTGAAGCTTTCTTT. It is translated as CATIPTGDGTEAFF. The V call is TRBV25-1, the J call TRBJ1-1; 8 nucleotides line up with TRBD1. The V gene end was trimmed by 10 bases and the J gene end by 4 bases; junction bases not matched to a gene: 11. Germline V gene lookup returns CDR1 MGHDK and CDR2 SYGVNS. The CDR3 is made up of 14 amino acids. Variable domain in full (rest from reference TRBV25-1 and TRBJ1-1): EADIYQTPRYLVIGTGKKITLECSQTMGHDKMYWYQQDPGMELHLIHYSYGVNSTEKGDLSSESTVSRIRTEHFPLTLESARPSHTSQYLCATIPTGDGTEAFFGQGTRLTVV.

The V gene is TRBV19, the J gene TRBJ1-2, with 7 bases identical to TRBD1. V trimming: 3 bases; J trimming: 4 bases; junction bases outside the gene matches: 5. Germline V gene lookup returns CDR1 LNHDA and CDR2 SQIVND (reference sequence). The CDR3 sequence is 14 residues long. CDR3: CASSIQGDFYGYTF. The CDR3 DNA sequence: TGTGCCAGTAGTATCCAGGGGGACTTCTATGGCTACACCTTC.

The V and J genes are TRBV28 and TRBJ1-2, with D hard to call. Germline values: CDR1 MDHEN, CDR2 SYDVKM. The V and J ends lost 8 bases and 0 bases respectively, with 4 bases between them. The CDR3 runs to 11 residues. This CDR3 is CASQTNYGYTF. Here the CDR3 DNA reads TGTGCCAGCCAGACTAACTATGGCTACACCTTC.

The V call is TRBV7-2, the J call TRBJ2-1, with TRBD1 identical over 9 bases. V lost 5 bases, J lost 7 bases, and 6 bases stayed unmatched. The CDR3 is made up of 14 amino acids. Germline assignment: CDR1 SGHTA and CDR2 FQGNSA. CDR3 nucleotides: TGTGCCAGCAGCCCACAGGGGGCGCGTAATGAGCAGTTCTTC. Amino acid sequence: CASSPQGARNEQFF.

Remarks on this clone: Other DNA sequences within the sample encode an identical CDR3. V is TRBV5-1 and J is TRBJ2-7, with 7 bases matching TRBD1. The V and J ends lost 0 bases and 1 base, in that order; junction bases with no gene match: 4. Germline V CDR1 and CDR2: SGHRS, YFSETQ. The CDR3 has 15 amino acids. The CDR3 sequence is CASSLGGTASYEQYF. The CDR3 DNA reads TGCGCCAGCAGCTTGGGAGGGACAGCGTCCTACGAGCAGTACTTC.

The rearrangement joins TRBV30 to TRBJ2-3; the D is unclear. The CDR3 spans 14 residues. Germline CDR1 GTSNPN, CDR2 SVGIG (reference sequence). V lost 0 bases and J lost 4, with 11 bases in between. CDR3 protein: CAWSVGPPADTQYF. The CDR3 DNA reads as TGTGCCTGGAGTGTTGGGCCCCCCGCAGATACGCAGTATTTT.

The chain joins TRBV7-8 to TRBJ2-1, with a tentative D call TRBD2 (5 bases). Trimming took off 3 bases at V and 4 bases at J, with 13 bases between the two ends. CDR1 and CDR2 from the germline V gene are SGHVS and FQNEAQ. This CDR3 spans 15 amino acids. This CDR3 reads CASSFGVAQYNEQFF. For the CDR3, the DNA is TGTGCCAGCAGCTTCGGGGTGGCCCAATACAATGAGCAGTTCTTC.

This chain links TRBV4-1 with TRBJ1-2; D perhaps matches TRBD1 (6 bases). With 0 bases removed from V and 7 bases from J, the gap between germline ends came to 12 bases. CDR1 MGHRA and CDR2 YSYEKL come from the germline V gene. There are 14 residues in the CDR3. CDR3 protein: CASSQEGGERGYTF. The CDR3, as DNA: TGCGCCAGCAGCCAAGAAGGGGGGGAACGTGGCTACACCTTC.

As regards this clone: A junction boundary mismatches the germline segment, possibly from a read error. The V and J genes are TRBV9 and TRBJ1-2; 12 bases agree with TRBD1. CDR1 and CDR2 (germline): SGDLS, YYNGEE. This CDR3 contains 15 residues. CDR3 amino acids: CSHRDRGRRAYGYTF. The CDR3 DNA sequence: TGCTCTCACCGGGACAGGGGGCGACGGGCCTATGGCTACACCTTC.

The chain is built from TRBV30 and TRBJ2-3; no firm D call. Germline values: CDR1 GTSNPN, CDR2 SVGIG (reference sequence). The V end lost 5 bases, the J end lost 6 bases, and 15 bases lay between the germline ends. There are 13 residues in the CDR3. Here the CDR3 DNA reads TGTGCCTGGGGGCACCGTCACAGCGATACGCAGTATTTT. The encoded protein is CAWGHRHSDTQYF.

This rearrangement joins TRBV28 to TRBJ1-5; the match to TRBD1 covers 7 bases. V lost 8 bases to trimming and J lost 0 bases; unmatched junction nucleotides: 13. The CDR3 has 17 amino acids. Germline V CDR1 and CDR2: MDHEN, SYDVKM. CDR3 residues: CASGTADTPYSNQPQHF. CDR3 in DNA: TGTGCCAGCGGGACAGCAGATACCCCGTATAGCAATCAGCCCCAGCATTTT.

This sequence joins TRBV4-1 and TRBJ1-2; D might be TRBD1 (6 bases). In germline, CDR1 is MGHRA, CDR2 YSYEKL. V was pared by 5 bases and J by 8 bases, with 18 bases between. This CDR3 is built from 14 residues. The CDR3 coding sequence is TGCGCCAGCAGCGTTCCTACAGGGTCTTTCGGCTACACCTTC. Its translation is CASSVPTGSFGYTF.

This chain links TRBV9 with TRBJ2-7; TRBD2 aligns across 7 bases. V lost 4 bases and J lost 3; bases outside the gene matches: 10. This CDR3 region has 15 residues. Germline CDR1 reads SGDLS; CDR2 reads YYNGEE. The CDR3 spells CASSPATSAVYEQYF. Here the CDR3 DNA reads TGTGCCAGCAGCCCGGCAACTAGCGCCGTCTACGAGCAGTACTTC.

V gene TRBV6-5 combines with J gene TRBJ1-4; 9 nucleotides align to TRBD1. The CDR3 has 14 amino acids. Unmatched junction bases numbered 4, after V lost 6 bases and J lost 5 bases. Germline values: CDR1 MNHEY, CDR2 SVGAGI. This CDR3 is CASRLDRGNEKLFF. The CDR3 coding sequence is TGTGCCAGCAGGCTGGACAGGGGCAATGAAAAACTGTTTTTT.

This sequence joins TRBV5-1 and TRBJ1-6; D is undetermined. V gave up 2 bases and J gave up 9 bases, with 6 bases separating them. The CDR3 contains 12 residues. Germline V lookup: CDR1 SGHRS, CDR2 YFSETQ. For the CDR3, the DNA is TGCGCCAGCAGCTTTTTCGGTTCACCCCTCCACTTT. It is translated as CASSFFGSPLHF. The full variable domain, with the rest looked up from reference TRBV5-1 and TRBJ1-6, is KAGVTQTPRYLIKTRGQQVTLSCSPISGHRSVSWYQQTPGQGLQFLFEYFSETQRNKGNFPGRFSGRQFSNSRSEMNVSTLELGDSALYLCASSFFGSPLHFGNGTRLTVT.

The J gene is TRBJ2-5, the V gene TRBV5-1; 8 positions agree with TRBD2. CDR3 size: 15 residues. Germline loops: CDR1 SGHRS, CDR2 YFSETQ. The V segment lost 0 bases and the J segment 5 bases; nucleotides outside the gene matches: 6. CDR3 loop: CASSLVGSGMETQYF. The CDR3 DNA is TGCGCCAGCAGCTTGGTGGGTAGCGGGATGGAGACCCAGTACTTC.

CDR3 in amino acids: CASSPGFDQPQHF. The CDR3 bases are TGTGCCAGCTCACCGGGCTTCGATCAGCCCCAGCATTTT. The chain joins TRBV18 to TRBJ1-5, with D unclear. Germline-derived CDR1 and CDR2 are KGHSH and LQKENI. The CDR3 sequence is 13 residues long. V lost 3 bases, J lost 5 bases, and 8 bases lay in between.

This chain joins TRBV5-1 and TRBJ2-7; the match to TRBD2 covers 7 bases. From germline, CDR1 is SGHRS and CDR2 YFSETQ. V lost 1 base to trimming and J lost 1 base; unmatched junction nucleotides: 8. The CDR3 extends over 16 amino acids. This CDR3 reads CASSLYSQRESYEQYF. The DNA of the CDR3 is TGCGCCAGCAGCTTGTACAGCCAGCGGGAATCCTACGAGCAGTACTTC.

The V gene is TRBV4-2, the J gene TRBJ2-7; TRBD2 matches 7 bases. V was clipped by 1 base and J by 0 bases; unmatched bases: 3. The length of the CDR3 is 15 residues. The germline V gene encodes CDR1 LGHNA and CDR2 YNFKEQ. Written as DNA, the CDR3 is TGTGCCAGCAGCCAAGTCGGCGGGAGCTCCTACGAGCAGTACTTC. Translating it yields CASSQVGGSSYEQYF.

CDR3 sequence: CASSQVSRVLGNTIYF. The CDR3 region has the DNA TGCGCCAGCAGCCAAGTTTCCAGGGTACTTGGTAACACCATATATTTT. J is TRBJ1-3 and V is TRBV4-1, with a weak D call TRBD1 (5 bases). V dropped 1 base and J dropped 7 bases, with 17 bases sitting between them. The CDR3 runs 16 residues. CDR1 and CDR2 (germline): MGHRA, YSYEKL.

The CDR3 sequence is CASSLGGSQETQYF. In nucleotides, the CDR3 is TGCGCCAGCAGCTTGGGGGGCTCCCAAGAGACCCAGTACTTC. The V call is TRBV5-1, the J call TRBJ2-5, with a possible D match to TRBD1 (5 bases). The V gene's germline CDR1 is SGHRS and CDR2 YFSETQ. Between the trimmed V and J ends, which lost 0 bases and 1 base, there was a span of 7 bases. The CDR3 extends over 14 amino acids.

The CDR3 nucleotides read TGTGCCAGCAGCGACCAAGGCGGGAGGGTCGGAAATGAGCAGTTCTTC. Translating gives CASSDQGGRVGNEQFF. The chain couples TRBV7-2 to TRBJ2-1; TRBD2 matches at 9 bases. Germline lookup yields CDR1 SGHTA and CDR2 FQGNSA. The length of the CDR3 is 16 residues. The J segment lost 7 bases and the V segment lost 5 bases, leaving 12 bases of the junction unmatched.

The V and J genes are TRBV28 and TRBJ2-5, with D unresolved. The CDR3 length is 11 residues. CDR1 is MDHEN, CDR2 SYDVKM, per germline. With 4 bases removed from V and 6 bases from J, the gap between germline ends came to 6 bases. As DNA, the CDR3 is TGTGCCAGCAGTTCTTTAAAGACCCAGTACTTC. Protein: CASSSLKTQYF.

The chain couples TRBV5-1 to TRBJ2-1, with D possibly matching TRBD2 (5 bases). The germline V gene encodes CDR1 SGHRS and CDR2 YFSETQ. The CDR3 sequence is 13 residues long. Between the trimmed V and J ends, which lost 4 bases and 8 bases, there was a span of 13 bases. The CDR3 sequence is CASSRGKEDEQFF. In DNA, the CDR3 is TGCGCCAGCAGCCGTGGGAAGGAGGATGAGCAGTTCTTC.

This clone was seen a few times. The chain carries TRBV6-1 and TRBJ1-5; TRBD1 might be the D (6 bases). Trimming left V 4 bases short and J 3 bases short, with 16 bases between. The CDR3 sequence is 16 residues long. Germline CDR1 is MNHNS and CDR2 is SASEGT. The CDR3 DNA follows: TGTGCCAGCAGTGCCGGGGGGGCCCGTGACAATCAGCCCCAGCATTTT. Translation gives CASSAGGARDNQPQHF.